This record covers a single T cell receptor beta chain. Its matching antigen is unknown. The sample is drawn from a study of shared clonotypes between healthy human individuals. Regarding the study as a whole: Rarefaction gave evidence that sorted-subset sequencing remained incomplete despite large depth.

Some clones are missing from TCRdb's copy, which holds only in-frame ones; the method was immunoSEQ multiplex PCR. The sample has over a million clones, over 95% seen once. Sequenced: naive CD4+ T cells sorted from blood. The sample's subset: CD45RA+ positively selected. The receptor's source is a man aged 25 to 40 in good health.

The CDR3 bases are TGTGCCAGCAGCGCCTTAGCGGGGGGAGCCTACGAGCAGTACTTC. This translates into CASSALAGGAYEQYF. This rearrangement joins TRBV7-8 to TRBJ2-7; the match to TRBD2 covers 10 bases. Germline CDR1 is SGHVS and CDR2 is FQNEAQ. With V trimmed by 5 bases and J by 2 bases, 6 bases remained unmatched. The CDR3 extends over 15 amino acids.